The T cell receptor beta chain described here comes from a study of naive and memory T cell subsets. The study's findings and limits: There was no ground truth to check naive and memory subset results. Naive and memory subsets had different power law exponents for TCR abundance.

The CDR3 is 19 residues long. The V gene end was trimmed by 1 base and the J gene end by 0 bases; junction bases not matched to a gene: 6. Germline lookup yields CDR1 SGHNT and CDR2 YENEEA. Two oligonucleotides, mixed equimolar, formed the beta constant-region primer covering TRBC1 and TRBC2. MiXCR, applied by TCRdb to the UMI-ligation and nested PCR reads, yields one record per CDR3 protein. The sample lists some 87,000 distinct CDR3 sequences; around 6.5% were seen once. Overnight CMV lysate stimulation of fresh PBMCs defined donor CMV status by CD4+ IFNgamma. Sequential positive selection took CD4 T cells first, then CD8 T cells. As to this clonotype: The antigen is not known.

J is TRBJ2-2 and V is TRBV11-3; TRBD2 matches 12 bases. The sequencing input was central memory CD4+ T cells from blood. The receptor was derived from a human donor in good health. The CDR3 DNA reads as TGTGCCAGCAGCTTAGGAAGGACTAGCGGGGTCGCGAACACCGGGGAGCTGTTTTTT. It is translated as CASSLGRTSGVANTGELFF.